This T cell receptor beta chain was captured in a study of T cells in Graves' hyperthyroidism and ophthalmopathy. What was amplified from RNA transcripts were TCR beta CDR3 regions. Researchers ran a first-round RT-PCR on the TCR CDR3 using the HTBI primer set. One entry per CDR3 protein results from TCRdb running MiXCR on the multiplex PCR reads. The data hold approximately 510,000 distinct CDR3 sequences, with 20% to 25% observed a single time. On this clonotype itself: Its antigen remains unidentified.

This CDR3 contains 13 residues. V was cut by 6 bases and J by 4 bases, with 12 bases left in between. From germline, CDR1 is SNHLY and CDR2 FYNNEI. General study points: Peripheral blood also featured most of the thyroid clonotypes expanded above 0.001. In validation, the model predicted ophthalmopathy. These predictions came a median approximately 6.5 months before onset.

Hyperthyroidism was newly diagnosed in patients aged 18 to 65 (duration under 2 months). This TCR came from a man younger than 35 with Graves' hyperthyroidism. The J gene is TRBJ1-1, the V gene TRBV2, with no clear D. The sample consisted of blood. The CDR3 sequence is CASRPERSTEAFF. The CDR3 DNA reads TGTGCCAGCAGACCCGAAAGGAGCACTGAAGCTTTCTTT.